This TCR beta chain was retrieved from a study of graft-versus-host responses after intestinal transplantation. Turning to the study itself: Recipients underwent multivisceral, liver-intestinal, or isolated intestinal transplants.

J gave up 5 bases and V 4 bases, and 11 bases lay outside the gene matches. The CDR3 has 16 residues. Germline V gene data show CDR1 as LNHDA and CDR2 as SQIVND (reference sequence). Concerning this clone itself: Its antigen is as yet unknown.

Using immunoSEQ multiplex PCR, the repertoire was profiled, and TCRdb retains in-frame clones only, with some absent. Of tens of thousands of clones listed, 75% to 95% are singletons. This specimen was unstimulated CD8+ T cells sorted from spleen or lymph node cells, taken before intestinal transplant. This sequence joins TRBV19 and TRBJ1-5; 7 bases map to TRBD1. This TCR was recovered from a human donor who received an intestinal transplant. The CDR3 sequence is CASSKNTGVRYQPQHF. CDR3 DNA: TGTGCCAGTAGTAAAAATACAGGGGTCCGATATCAGCCCCAGCATTTT.